The 28 T cell receptor beta chains listed next were all sequenced from one sample in a study of T-cell memory formation after mild COVID-19 (dated by TCRdb to the early 2020s). The library was generated by 5' RACE. The sequencing machine was an Illumina NovaSeq 6000. TCRdb reprocessing: public reads trimmed at Q25 with fastp, clones called with MiXCR, in-frame beta chains kept. Here each entry gathers all rows of one CDR3 protein and keeps the most common genes and DNA. A total of tens of thousands of distinct CDR3 sequences appear in this sample, about 13% of them only once. Approximately 26% of the sample goes to the ten largest clones. The sample was PBMCs or a T cell subset sorted from them (not recorded which). The receptors shown here come from an adult woman who had mild COVID-19 (a few samples of this study predate the infection). The sample titles of this study are shuffled in the database, so cell type and time point are left out; the donor was told from shared clones.

This clonotype was recorded a few times. The chain has TRBV7-8 and TRBJ2-1, with unresolved D. V gave up 1 base and J gave up 3 bases, with 7 bases separating them. This CDR3 contains 14 residues. Germline assignment: CDR1 SGHVS and CDR2 FQNEAQ. CDR3 nucleotides: TGTGCCAGCAGCTTAGAGGCAGACTACAATGAGCAGTTCTTC. Encoded protein: CASSLEADYNEQFF.

The V gene is TRBV11-2, the J gene TRBJ1-3, with 9 bases that match TRBD1. Germline V gene data show CDR1 as SGHAT and CDR2 as FQNNGV. Trimming at V came to 4 bases and at J to 0 bases, leaving 4 bases not matched to a gene. The CDR3 is 16 residues long. The CDR3 spells CASSSWDRVSGNTIYF. Written as DNA, the CDR3 is TGTGCCAGCAGCTCTTGGGACAGGGTCTCTGGAAACACCATATATTTT.

The V gene is TRBV14, the J gene TRBJ2-1, with D possibly being TRBD1 or TRBD2 (6 bases each). In germline, CDR1 is SGHDN, CDR2 FVKESK. Between the trimmed V and J ends, which lost 4 bases and 2 bases, there was a span of 15 bases. There are 16 residues in the CDR3. CDR3 residues: CASSLPEGGPYNEQFF. The CDR3 DNA sequence: TGTGCCAGCAGCCTGCCCGAGGGGGGTCCCTACAATGAGCAGTTCTTC. The full variable domain, completed using reference TRBV14 and TRBJ2-1, is EAGVTQFPSHSVIEKGQTVTLRCDPISGHDNLYWYRRVMGKEIKFLLHFVKESKQDESGMPNNRFLAERTGGTYSTLKVQPAELEDSGVYFCASSLPEGGPYNEQFFGPGTRLTVL.

Details on this clonotype: The junction and the germline gene differ at one end; a read error may be behind it. This chain joins TRBV5-5 and TRBJ2-5; D may be TRBD1 or TRBD2 (5 bases each). CDR1 and CDR2 from the germline V gene are SGHKS and YYEKEE (reference sequence). The CDR3 contains 12 residues. For the CDR3, the DNA is TGTGCCAGCAGCCGGGACGCCCGGGGTGTTCACTTC. Translation gives CASSRDARGVHF.

In its sample, this clonotype was seen a few times. The chain is built from TRBV6-4 and TRBJ2-7; possibly TRBD1 for D (5 bases). Germline V lookup: CDR1 MRHNA, CDR2 SNTAGT. V lost 6 bases to trimming and J lost 0 bases, with 12 bases between them. This CDR3 region has 14 residues. CDR3 sequence: CASRPTGFSYEQYF. CDR3 sequence (DNA): TGTGCCAGCAGACCCACAGGATTCTCCTACGAGCAGTACTTC.

V is TRBV6-6 and J is TRBJ2-1; 7 nucleotides agree with TRBD1. CDR3 size: 14 residues. Germline loops: CDR1 MNHNY, CDR2 SVGAGI (reference sequence). Trimming removed 6 bases from V and 5 bases from J; junction bases left unmatched: 7. CDR3 nucleotide sequence: TGTGCCAGCAGCCTACCAGACAGGGACAATGAGCAGTTCTTC. This sequence encodes CASSLPDRDNEQFF.

The genes are TRBV7-3 and TRBJ2-3; no clear D gene. CDR3 size: 15 residues. V was clipped by 5 bases and J by 0 bases, with 12 bases between them. Germline assignment: CDR1 SGHTA and CDR2 FQGTGA. In DNA form, the CDR3 reads TGTGCCAGCAGCCCGAGGACGACTAGCACAGATACGCAGTATTTT. This encodes CASSPRTTSTDTQYF.

This clonotype appeared a few times. This sequence joins TRBV7-2 and TRBJ1-2, with no clear D. The CDR3 spans 14 residues. Germline CDR1 and CDR2: SGHTA and FQGNSA. Trimming stripped 5 bases from V and 9 bases from J, with 19 bases between. This chain's CDR3 is CASSHGELVTSYTF. The CDR3, as DNA: TGTGCCAGCAGCCACGGGGAGCTGGTTACCAGCTACACCTTC.

The V and J genes are TRBV11-1 and TRBJ2-1; 7 positions agree with TRBD1. V shed 8 bases and J 9 bases; nucleotides not matched to a gene: 13. Germline CDR1 SGHAT, CDR2 FQDESV (reference sequence). The CDR3 consists of 14 residues. The CDR3 DNA follows: TGTGCCAGCCGTGATGACAGGGTCGTGGGTGAGCAGTTCTTC. This sequence encodes CASRDDRVVGEQFF. The full variable domain, in which reference TRBV11-1 and TRBJ2-1 provide the parts outside the CDR3, is EAEVAQSPRYKITEKSQAVAFWCDPISGHATLYWYRQILGQGPELLVQFQDESVVDDSQLPKDRFSAERLKGVDSTLKIQPAELGDSAMYLCASRDDRVVGEQFFGPGTRLTVL.

The genes are TRBV19 and TRBJ2-7, with 11 bases aligning to TRBD2. With 3 bases clipped from V and 4 bases from J, the junction kept 2 bases outside the gene matches. There are 14 residues in the CDR3. The germline V gene encodes CDR1 LNHDA and CDR2 SQIVND (reference sequence). The CDR3 coding sequence is TGTGCCAGTAGTATGCTAGCGGGAGGATACGAGCAGTACTTC. It codes for CASSMLAGGYEQYF. The full variable domain, with the rest looked up from reference TRBV19 and TRBJ2-7, is DGGITQSPKYLFRKEGQNVTLSCEQNLNHDAMYWYRQDPGQGLRLIYYSQIVNDFQKGDIAEGYSVSREKKESFPLTVTSAQKNPTAFYLCASSMLAGGYEQYFGPGTRLTVT.

This clonotype occurred a few times. The chain uses TRBV9 and TRBJ1-2, with 7 bases lining up with TRBD1. The junction had 8 bases not matched to a gene; V was cut back by 3 bases and J by 6 bases. The CDR3 runs 14 residues. Germline lookup yields CDR1 SGDLS and CDR2 YYNGEE. CDR3 loop: CASSGNRGWDGYTF. The CDR3 coding sequence is TGTGCCAGCAGCGGAAACAGGGGATGGGATGGCTACACCTTC.

The rearrangement joins TRBV19 to TRBJ2-5; TRBD1 aligns across 8 bases. The CDR3 is 14 residues long. Germline loops: CDR1 LNHDA, CDR2 SQIVND (reference sequence). The junction had 8 bases not matched to a gene; V was cut back by 10 bases and J by 1 base. The CDR3 loop is CATTWGTGQETQYF. The CDR3 DNA sequence: TGTGCCACCACCTGGGGGACAGGCCAAGAGACCCAGTACTTC.

This clonotype was counted a few times. The V and J genes are TRBV20-1 and TRBJ2-7, with 10 bases lining up with TRBD2. Germline loops: CDR1 DFQATT, CDR2 SNEGSKA (reference sequence). Trimming cost V 5 bases and J 0 bases; bases outside gene matches: 16. This CDR3 contains 18 residues. The CDR3 DNA sequence: TGCAGTGCTCTCCTTTCGGTGACTAGCGGGCCAAGCTCCTACGAGCAGTACTTC. The encoded protein is CSALLSVTSGPSSYEQYF.

This clonotype was found many times. CDR3: CAWSEAARREAFF. CDR3 sequence (DNA): TGTGCCTGGAGTGAGGCGGCTCGCCGTGAAGCTTTCTTT. The chain carries TRBV30 and TRBJ1-1; no clear D gene. Per the germline V gene, CDR1 is GTSNPN and CDR2 is SVGIG (reference sequence). The CDR3 has 13 amino acids. V dropped 1 base and J dropped 7 bases, with 13 bases sitting between them. Full variable domain (remainder filled in from reference TRBV30 and TRBJ1-1): SQTIHQWPATLVQPVGSPLSLECTVEGTSNPNLYWYRQAAGRGLQLLFYSVGIGQISSEVPQNLSASRPQDRQFILSSKKLLLSDSGFYLCAWSEAARREAFFGQGTRLTVV.

A few counts support this clonotype. The chain recombines TRBV7-9 with TRBJ2-2; D uncertain. V was trimmed by 4 bases and J by 4 bases, leaving 7 bases between them. Per the germline V gene, CDR1 is SEHNR and CDR2 is FQNEAQ (reference sequence). The CDR3 totals 13 residues. The CDR3 here is CASSSPPTGELFF. CDR3 nucleotides: TGTGCCAGCAGCTCCCCGCCCACCGGGGAGCTGTTTTTT.

This clonotype came up a few times. The chain has TRBV27 and TRBJ2-7; possible D gene TRBD1, 6 bases. V lost 4 bases and J 0 bases, leaving 10 bases between the germline ends. Germline V gives CDR1 MNHEY, CDR2 SMNVEV (reference sequence). The CDR3 has 14 amino acids. The CDR3 sequence is CASSSRGYSYEQYF. CDR3 DNA: TGTGCCAGCAGTTCCAGGGGCTACTCCTACGAGCAGTACTTC.

This clonotype was observed a handful of times. The J gene is TRBJ1-6, the V gene TRBV12-3 or TRBV12-4; no definite D call. There are 16 residues in the CDR3. V lost 1 base to trimming and J lost 4 bases, with 11 bases between them. This CDR3 is CASSLDSRTYNSPLHF. The CDR3 nucleotides read TGTGCCAGCAGTTTAGACAGCCGAACTTATAATTCACCCCTCCACTTT.

The rearrangement links TRBV11-3 to TRBJ1-1, with 9 bases matching TRBD1. Germline lookup yields CDR1 SGHNT and CDR2 YENEEA. Germline trimming cut 1 base from V and 0 bases from J; bases unmatched to any gene: 0. The CDR3 is made up of 15 amino acids. The CDR3 DNA reads as TGTGCCAGCAGCTTAGGACAGGGGGTGAACACTGAAGCTTTCTTT. This codes for CASSLGQGVNTEAFF.

In its sample, this clonotype was seen a few times. The chain has TRBV6-5 and TRBJ2-2, with D perhaps matching TRBD1 (6 bases). Germline V gives CDR1 MNHEY, CDR2 SVGAGI. The CDR3 contains 14 residues. Trimming cost V 5 bases and J 1 base, with 8 bases left between them. The CDR3 DNA reads as TGTGCCAGCAGTATGACAGGGAACACCGGGGAGCTGTTTTTT. The encoded protein is CASSMTGNTGELFF.

This clonotype was observed a few times. The chain uses TRBV27 and TRBJ2-7; maybe TRBD2 (6 bases). CDR3 length: 14 amino acids. In germline, CDR1 is MNHEY, CDR2 SMNVEV (reference sequence). Trimming shortened V by 3 bases and J by 4 bases, and 13 bases separated the two germline ends. The CDR3 protein is CASSLSRGNYEQYF. The CDR3 DNA reads as TGTGCCAGCAGTTTGAGTCGCGGGAATTACGAGCAGTACTTC.

This clonotype was counted many times. The J gene is TRBJ2-3, the V gene TRBV7-9; tentatively, D is TRBD1 (5 bases). Looked up from germline, CDR1 is SEHNR and CDR2 is FQNEAQ (reference sequence). There are 19 residues in the CDR3. The V end lost 3 bases, the J end lost 1 base, and 23 bases lay between the germline ends. DNA for the CDR3: TGTGCCAGCAGCTTCTCAATGGGTGGGGCCACCCCTCGCACAGATACGCAGTATTTT. This encodes CASSFSMGGATPRTDTQYF.

This clonotype was recorded many times. The CDR3 DNA reads TGTGCCAGCAGCCACTTAGCGGGGGAGGTCAATGAGCAGTTCTTC. Translation: CASSHLAGEVNEQFF. The chain is built from TRBV3-1 and TRBJ2-1; 9 positions agree with TRBD2. CDR1 LGHDT and CDR2 YNNKEL come from the germline V gene (reference sequence). CDR3 length equals 15 residues. J was trimmed by 6 bases and V by 3 bases; bases with no gene match: 6.

The chain uses TRBV4-3 and TRBJ2-5; TRBD1 might be the D (5 bases). V was trimmed by 2 bases and J by 4 bases, leaving 8 bases between them. Germline CDR1 reads LGHNA; CDR2 reads YSLEER. This CDR3 region has 13 residues. The CDR3 loop is CASSQSRAETQYF. The CDR3 coding sequence is TGCGCCAGCAGCCAAAGCAGGGCAGAGACCCAGTACTTC.

This clonotype came up a few times. This chain's CDR3 is CASSVTGSSYEQYF. CDR3 bases: TGTGCCAGTAGTGTGACTGGGAGCTCCTACGAGCAGTACTTC. V and J are TRBV19 and TRBJ2-7, with TRBD2 as a possible D gene (5 bases). This CDR3 has 14 residues. The germline V and J ends were trimmed by 5 bases and 0 bases, with 11 bases remaining between them. Per the germline V gene, CDR1 is LNHDA and CDR2 is SQIVND (reference sequence).

In nucleotides, the CDR3 is TGTGCCAGCAGTTCCCCCGGGACTAGGTTGACCCAGTACTTC. It codes for CASSSPGTRLTQYF. V is TRBV27 and J is TRBJ2-5, with 8 positions matching TRBD2. There are 14 residues in the CDR3. From germline, CDR1 is MNHEY and CDR2 SMNVEV (reference sequence). Germline trimming cut 4 bases from V and 7 bases from J; bases unmatched to any gene: 8.

This clonotype was observed a handful of times. This sequence joins TRBV29-1 and TRBJ1-2; D is ambiguous. Trimming left V 6 bases short and J 4 bases short, with 15 bases between. The germline CDR1 and CDR2 sequences are SQVTM and ANQGSEA. The CDR3 spans 13 residues. CDR3 sequence (DNA): TGCAGCGTAGTGGACCAAACCCTCTATGGCTACACCTTC. This gives the protein CSVVDQTLYGYTF.

This sequence joins TRBV18 and TRBJ2-5; D is undetermined. Deletions cut 6 bases from V and 4 bases from J, with 6 bases between. The CDR3 runs to 11 residues. From germline, CDR1 is KGHSH and CDR2 LQKENI. CDR3 amino acids: CASSNGETQYF. Here the CDR3 DNA reads TGTGCCAGCTCGAACGGAGAGACCCAGTACTTC.

The genes are TRBV29-1 and TRBJ2-7; D gene unclear. The CDR3 is 13 residues long. Germline values: CDR1 SQVTM, CDR2 ANQGSEA. V lost 3 bases, J lost 6 bases, and 15 bases lay in between. The CDR3 DNA follows: TGCAGCGTTGACGGAGAGGCGGTCGGCGAGCAGTACTTC. Translation gives CSVDGEAVGEQYF.